The rows below give T cell receptor beta chains drawn from one sample of a study of shared clonotypes between healthy human individuals. TCRdb's table, derived via immunoSEQ multiplex PCR, lists solely in-frame clones and lacks some. The repertoire holds 600,000 to 700,000 clones, around 73% seen once, with 1.5% to 2% in the top ten. Sequenced: memory CD4+ T cells sorted from blood. These receptors came from a woman in her twenties or thirties in good health. Each CDR3 is given with its conserved first and last residue. A D gene is named only where the DNA matches it firmly. Size is stated for part of the rows, as once, few or many counts, or as a class when the clone is expanded.

J gene	V gene	D gene	clone size	CDR3 protein	CDR3 DNA
TRBJ2-1	TRBV15	.	.	CATSRPERMGNEQFF	TGTGCCACCAGCCGACCCGAGAGGATGGGCAATGAGCAGTTCTTC
TRBJ1-4	TRBV6-1	.	.	CASSRRVDNEKLFF	TGTGCCAGCAGCCGCAGGGTGGATAATGAAAAACTGTTTTTT
TRBJ2-4	TRBV19	.	.	CASTSLLAKNIQYF	TGTGCCAGTACCTCACTACTAGCCAAAAACATTCAGTACTTC
TRBJ2-7	TRBV19	.	.	CASSKTGGLSYEQYF	TGTGCCAGTAGTAAGACAGGAGGGCTCTCCTACGAGCAGTACTTC
TRBJ1-1	TRBV7-2	.	.	CASSLRLLGTEAFF	TGTGCCAGCAGCTTGAGACTCTTGGGCACTGAAGCTTTCTTT
TRBJ2-2	TRBV11-2	.	.	CASSFWGRTGELFF	TGTGCCAGCAGCTTTTGGGGTCGCACCGGGGAGCTGTTTTTT
TRBJ1-1	TRBV6-1	.	few	CASSEKYDTEAFF	TGTGCCAGCAGTGAGAAGTACGACACTGAAGCTTTCTTT
TRBJ2-5	TRBV6-5	.	.	CASTTSGVLQETQYF	TGTGCCAGCACCACGAGTGGGGTCCTTCAAGAGACCCAGTACTTC
TRBJ1-2	TRBV4-2	TRBD1	few	CASSQPLGQGGGYTF	TGTGCCAGCAGCCAGCCTCTGGGACAGGGTGGTGGCTACACCTTC
TRBJ2-3	TRBV7-6	.	.	CASSKQTGTSVHTQYF	TGTGCCAGCAGCAAGCAAACCGGGACCTCAGTCCATACGCAGTATTTT
TRBJ1-1	TRBV7-3	.	.	CASSSDGLVAFF	TGTGCCAGCAGCTCAGACGGGTTGGTAGCTTTCTTT
TRBJ2-3	TRBV6-5	TRBD2	.	CASSNAGGPDTQYF	TGTGCCAGCAGCAACGCGGGAGGCCCAGATACGCAGTATTTT
TRBJ2-3	TRBV11-2	.	few	CASSLGLADTQYF	TGTGCCAGCAGCCTAGGGTTGGCAGATACGCAGTATTTT
TRBJ1-4	TRBV27	.	many	CASSKTTGRREKLFF	TGTGCCAGCAGCAAAACTACAGGACGGAGAGAAAAACTGTTTTTT
TRBJ1-4	TRBV6-6	TRBD1	.	CASRRDRGVEKLFF	TGTGCCAGCAGGAGGGACAGGGGAGTGGAAAAACTGTTTTTT
TRBJ2-7	TRBV27	.	.	CASSFKPGLWGYEQYF	TGTGCCAGCAGTTTCAAACCAGGGTTATGGGGATACGAGCAGTACTTC
TRBJ2-7	TRBV18	.	.	CASSPGASSSYEQYF	TGTGCCAGCTCACCAGGCGCGTCGAGCTCCTACGAGCAGTACTTC
TRBJ2-3	TRBV5-1	TRBD2	.	CASSLVLADTDTQYF	TGCGCCAGCAGCTTGGTTCTAGCGGACACAGATACGCAGTATTTT
TRBJ2-7	TRBV29-1	.	.	CSVDGAGVGEQYF	TGCAGCGTTGATGGGGCAGGAGTTGGGGAGCAGTACTTC
TRBJ2-1	TRBV11-2	TRBD2	.	CASSVRSGIAPTEQFF	TGTGCCAGCAGCGTACGTAGCGGGATTGCCCCAACTGAGCAGTTCTTC
TRBJ1-2	TRBV28	TRBD1	.	CASSRGQGRGGYTF	TGTGCCAGCAGTCGTGGACAGGGGAGAGGTGGCTACACCTTC
TRBJ2-7	TRBV2	TRBD2	.	CASSETLAGVGEQYF	TGTGCCAGCAGTGAGACGCTAGCGGGAGTCGGTGAGCAGTACTTC
TRBJ1-4	TRBV5-1	.	.	CASSLTATATNEKLFF	TGCGCCAGCAGCTTGACGGCCACCGCAACTAATGAAAAACTGTTTTTT
TRBJ2-7	TRBV5-4	TRBD2	few	CASSLGLAGVGGEQYF	TGTGCCAGCAGCTTAGGACTAGCGGGAGTAGGAGGGGAGCAGTACTTC
TRBJ2-1	TRBV28	.	.	CASSSPSLRQFF	TGTGCCAGCAGTTCACCTAGTTTACGGCAGTTCTTC
TRBJ2-1	TRBV7-2	.	many	CASSLGLPEQFF	TGTGCCAGCAGCTTAGGGCTACCCGAGCAGTTCTTC
TRBJ2-1	TRBV29-1	.	.	CSVVFRGNEQFF	TGCAGCGTTGTCTTCAGGGGCAATGAGCAGTTCTTC
TRBJ2-1	TRBV15	.	.	CATSRDVTGDYNEQFF	TGTGCCACCAGCAGAGATGTGACGGGAGACTACAATGAGCAGTTCTTC
TRBJ2-2	TRBV7-7	.	.	CASSLSGAAGELFF	TGTGCCAGCAGCCTTTCTGGGGCGGCCGGGGAGCTGTTTTTT
TRBJ2-3	TRBV18	.	few	CASSPDWGSKDTQYF	TGTGCCAGCTCACCGGATTGGGGGAGTAAAGATACGCAGTATTTT
TRBJ1-5	TRBV27	.	.	CASSPGSNQPQHF	TGTGCCAGCAGTCCCGGTAGCAATCAGCCCCAGCATTTT
TRBJ2-2	TRBV4-2	TRBD2	.	CASSPAIAGIGELFF	TGTGCCAGCAGTCCTGCGATAGCGGGTATCGGGGAGCTGTTTTTT
TRBJ2-7	TRBV7-9	.	.	CASSLYRSSYEQYF	TGTGCCAGCAGCTTGTACCGCAGCTCCTACGAGCAGTACTTC
TRBJ2-6	TRBV9	.	.	CASSFQGSHNVLTF	TGTGCCAGCAGCTTCCAGGGCTCGCACAACGTCCTGACTTTC
TRBJ1-2	TRBV14	TRBD1	.	CASSPSGTANYGYTF	TGTGCCAGCAGCCCCTCCGGGACAGCTAACTATGGCTACACCTTC
TRBJ1-3	TRBV7-8	TRBD1	.	CASSLETGGRSGNTIYF	TGTGCCAGCAGCTTAGAGACAGGGGGTCGCTCTGGAAACACCATATATTTT
TRBJ1-5	TRBV21-1	.	.	CASSKWDIYQPQHF	TGTGCCAGCAGCAAATGGGACATATATCAGCCCCAGCATTTT
TRBJ2-1	TRBV19	TRBD2	.	CASSASGLGGSNEQFF	TGTGCCAGTAGTGCCAGTGGACTAGGTGGGTCCAATGAGCAGTTCTTC